This T cell receptor beta chain was documented in a study of technical replicates of blood from several donors. Germline values: CDR1 MNHEY, CDR2 SMNVEV (reference sequence). There are 15 residues in the CDR3. V was cut by 3 bases and J by 4 bases, with 15 bases left in between. Here immunoSEQ multiplex PCR was the method, and the copy in TCRdb shows in-frame clones only, minus some. The repertoire holds some 90,000 clones, with roughly 95% as singletons. The chain is built from TRBV27 and TRBJ1-2; perhaps TRBD1 as D (5 bases). The sequenced sample consisted of T cells isolated from PBMCs. The receptor was isolated from a human donor in good health. DNA of the CDR3: TGTGCCAGCAGTTTCGGTTCAGGGTCAAGCTATGGCTACACCTTC. It specifies CASSFGSGSSYGYTF.